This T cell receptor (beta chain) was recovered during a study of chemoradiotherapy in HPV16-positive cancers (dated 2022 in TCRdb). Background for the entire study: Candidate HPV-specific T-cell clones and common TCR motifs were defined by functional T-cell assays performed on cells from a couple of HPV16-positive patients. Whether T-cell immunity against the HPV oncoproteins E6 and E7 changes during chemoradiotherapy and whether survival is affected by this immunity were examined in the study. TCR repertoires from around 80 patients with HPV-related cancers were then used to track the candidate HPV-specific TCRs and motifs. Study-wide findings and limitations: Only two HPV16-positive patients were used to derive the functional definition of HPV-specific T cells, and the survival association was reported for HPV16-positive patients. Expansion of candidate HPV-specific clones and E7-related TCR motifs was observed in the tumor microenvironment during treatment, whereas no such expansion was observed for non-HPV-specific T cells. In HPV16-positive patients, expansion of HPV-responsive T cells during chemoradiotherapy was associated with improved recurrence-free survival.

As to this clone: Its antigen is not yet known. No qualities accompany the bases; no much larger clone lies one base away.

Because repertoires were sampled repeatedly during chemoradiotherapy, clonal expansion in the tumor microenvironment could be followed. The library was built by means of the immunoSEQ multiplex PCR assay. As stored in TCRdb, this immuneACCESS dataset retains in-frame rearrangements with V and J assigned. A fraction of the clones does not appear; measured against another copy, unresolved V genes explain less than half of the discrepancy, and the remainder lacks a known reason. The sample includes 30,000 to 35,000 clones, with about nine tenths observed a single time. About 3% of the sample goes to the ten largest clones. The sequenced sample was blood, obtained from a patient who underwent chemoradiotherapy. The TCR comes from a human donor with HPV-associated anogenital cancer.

The DNA sequence is TGTGCCAGCAGCCAACAGTCCCTCAGCACAGATACGCAGTATTTT. Its amino acids are CASSQQSLSTDTQYF. The sequence joins TRBV7-2 to TRBJ2-3, with no confident D gene call. V and J are truncated by 5 bases and 0 bases respectively, leaving an intervening sequence of 12 bases. The CDR3 numbers 15 residues from cysteine through phenylalanine. Kept here is only the CDR3 DNA, which spans 45 bases and is read in frame from base 1. Via the germline V gene, CDR1 is SGHTA and CDR2 FQGNSA.